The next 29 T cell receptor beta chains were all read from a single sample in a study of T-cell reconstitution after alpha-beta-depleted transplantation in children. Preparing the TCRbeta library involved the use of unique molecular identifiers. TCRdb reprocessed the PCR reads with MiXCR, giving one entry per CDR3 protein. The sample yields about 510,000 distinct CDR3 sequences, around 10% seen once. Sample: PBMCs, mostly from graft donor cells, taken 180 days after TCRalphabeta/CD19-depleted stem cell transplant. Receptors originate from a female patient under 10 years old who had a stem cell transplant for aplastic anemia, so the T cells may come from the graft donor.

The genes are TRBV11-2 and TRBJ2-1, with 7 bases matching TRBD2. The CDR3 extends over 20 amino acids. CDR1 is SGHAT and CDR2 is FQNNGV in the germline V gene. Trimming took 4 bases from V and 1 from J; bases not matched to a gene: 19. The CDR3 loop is CASSSTGLQVTLGSYNEQFF. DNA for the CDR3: TGTGCCAGCAGCTCTACGGGACTACAAGTAACTTTGGGGTCCTACAATGAGCAGTTCTTC.

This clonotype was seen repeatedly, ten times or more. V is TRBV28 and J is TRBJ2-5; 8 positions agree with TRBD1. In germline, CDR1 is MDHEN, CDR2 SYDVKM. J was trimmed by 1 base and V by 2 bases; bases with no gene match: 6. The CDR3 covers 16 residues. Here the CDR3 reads CASSLTQGASQETQYF. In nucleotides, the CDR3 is TGTGCCAGCAGTTTAACCCAGGGGGCCTCCCAAGAGACCCAGTACTTC.

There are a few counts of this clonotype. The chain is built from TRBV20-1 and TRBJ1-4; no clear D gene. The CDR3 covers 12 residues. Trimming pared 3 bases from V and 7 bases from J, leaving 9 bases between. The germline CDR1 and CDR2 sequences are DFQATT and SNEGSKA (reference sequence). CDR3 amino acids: CSARTSGEKLFF. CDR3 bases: TGCAGTGCTAGGACCTCTGGTGAAAAACTGTTTTTT.

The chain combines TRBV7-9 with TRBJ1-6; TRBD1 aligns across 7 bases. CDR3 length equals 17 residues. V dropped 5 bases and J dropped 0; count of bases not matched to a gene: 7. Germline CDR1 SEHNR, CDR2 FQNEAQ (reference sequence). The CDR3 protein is CASSPRGASSYNSPLHF. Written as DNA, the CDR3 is TGTGCCAGCAGCCCCAGGGGGGCCTCCTCCTATAATTCACCCCTCCACTTT.

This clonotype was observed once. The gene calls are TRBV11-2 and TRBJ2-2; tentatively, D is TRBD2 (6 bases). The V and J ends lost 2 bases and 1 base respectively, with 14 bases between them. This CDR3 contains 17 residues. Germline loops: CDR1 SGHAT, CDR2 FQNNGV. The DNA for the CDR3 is TGTGCCAGCAGCTTATATCGGCGGGAACTGAACACCGGGGAGCTGTTTTTT. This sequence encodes CASSLYRRELNTGELFF. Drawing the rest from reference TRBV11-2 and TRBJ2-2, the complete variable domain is EAGVAQSPRYKIIEKRQSVAFWCNPISGHATLYWYQQILGQGPKLLIQFQNNGVVDDSQLPKDRFSAERLKGVDSTLKIQPAKLEDSAVYLCASSLYRRELNTGELFFGEGSRLTVL.

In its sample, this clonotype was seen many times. The CDR3 protein is CASSGGLAGGWNEQFF. For the CDR3, the DNA is TGCGCCAGCAGCGGCGGACTAGCGGGAGGATGGAATGAGCAGTTCTTC. The chain carries TRBV5-1 and TRBJ2-1; 14 bases are shared with TRBD2. This CDR3 has 16 residues. With 4 bases clipped from V and 7 bases from J, the junction kept 7 bases outside the gene matches. Germline V gene lookup returns CDR1 SGHRS and CDR2 YFSETQ.

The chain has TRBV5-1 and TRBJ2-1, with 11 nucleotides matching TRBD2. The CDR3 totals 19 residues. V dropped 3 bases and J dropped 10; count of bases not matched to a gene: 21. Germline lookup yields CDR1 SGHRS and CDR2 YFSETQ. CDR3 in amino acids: CASSWRSSLNSGRAWEQFF. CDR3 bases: TGCGCCAGCAGCTGGCGTAGTTCCCTGAATAGCGGGAGGGCATGGGAGCAGTTCTTC.

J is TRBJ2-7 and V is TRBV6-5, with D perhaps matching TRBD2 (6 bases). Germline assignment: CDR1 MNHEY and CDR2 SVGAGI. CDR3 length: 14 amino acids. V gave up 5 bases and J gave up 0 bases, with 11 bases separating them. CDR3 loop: CASSRAGGSYEQYV. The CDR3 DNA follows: TGTGCCAGCAGTCGGGCCGGGGGCTCCTACGAGCAGTACGTC.

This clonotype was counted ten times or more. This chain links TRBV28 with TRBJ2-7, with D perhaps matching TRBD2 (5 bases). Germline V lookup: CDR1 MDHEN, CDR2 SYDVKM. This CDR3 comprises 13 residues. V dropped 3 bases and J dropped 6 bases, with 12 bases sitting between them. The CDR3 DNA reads TGTGCCAGCAGTTTCCTAAGCGCGGGCGAGCAGTACTTC. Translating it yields CASSFLSAGEQYF.

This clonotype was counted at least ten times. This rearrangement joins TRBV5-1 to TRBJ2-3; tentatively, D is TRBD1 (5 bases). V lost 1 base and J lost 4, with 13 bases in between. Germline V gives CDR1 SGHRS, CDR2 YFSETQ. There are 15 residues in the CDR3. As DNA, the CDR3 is TGCGCCAGCAGCTTGCCACGTGGGGCCCCAGATACGCAGTATTTT. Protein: CASSLPRGAPDTQYF.

CDR3 in amino acids: CASSEVGTGNTIYF. The CDR3 DNA sequence: TGTGCCAGCAGTGAAGTGGGGACTGGAAACACCATATATTTT. The rearrangement joins TRBV6-1 to TRBJ1-3; no firm D call. CDR3 length: 14 residues. Between the trimmed V and J ends, which lost 1 base and 2 bases, there was a span of 6 bases. CDR1 and CDR2 (germline): MNHNS, SASEGT.

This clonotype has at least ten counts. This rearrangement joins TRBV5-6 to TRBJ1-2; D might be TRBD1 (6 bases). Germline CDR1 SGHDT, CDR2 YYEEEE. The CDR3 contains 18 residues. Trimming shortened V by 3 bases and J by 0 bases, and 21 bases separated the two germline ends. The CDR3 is CASSSVYRVQTANYGYTF. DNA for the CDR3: TGTGCCAGCAGCTCAGTCTACAGGGTCCAAACAGCTAACTATGGCTACACCTTC.

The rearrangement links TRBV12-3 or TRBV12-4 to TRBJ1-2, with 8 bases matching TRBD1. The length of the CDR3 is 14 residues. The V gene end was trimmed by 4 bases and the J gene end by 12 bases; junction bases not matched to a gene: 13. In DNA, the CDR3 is TGTGCCAGCAGTTCCCTCCGGGACAGGATATGTGACACCTTC. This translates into CASSSLRDRICDTF.

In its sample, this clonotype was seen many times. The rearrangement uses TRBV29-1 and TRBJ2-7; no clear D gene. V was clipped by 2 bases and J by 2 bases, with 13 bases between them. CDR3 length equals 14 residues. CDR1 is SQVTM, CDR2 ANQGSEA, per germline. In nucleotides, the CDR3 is TGCAGCGTTGAACCTACAGCTCCTCCCTACGAGCAGTACTTC. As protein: CSVEPTAPPYEQYF.

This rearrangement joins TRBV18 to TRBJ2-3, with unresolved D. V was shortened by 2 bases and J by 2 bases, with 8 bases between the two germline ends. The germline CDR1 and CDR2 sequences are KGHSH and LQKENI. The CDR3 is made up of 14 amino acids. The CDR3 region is CASSPVGYTDTQYF. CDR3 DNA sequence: TGTGCCAGCTCACCAGTGGGGTACACAGATACGCAGTATTTT.

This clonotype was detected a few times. The CDR3 here is CSVEFRVGYTF. CDR3 DNA sequence: TGCAGCGTTGAATTCAGGGTCGGCTACACCTTC. The rearrangement links TRBV29-1 to TRBJ1-2; D is perhaps TRBD1 (5 bases). V was cut by 2 bases and J by 8 bases, with 9 bases left in between. Germline CDR1 reads SQVTM; CDR2 reads ANQGSEA. The CDR3 consists of 11 residues.

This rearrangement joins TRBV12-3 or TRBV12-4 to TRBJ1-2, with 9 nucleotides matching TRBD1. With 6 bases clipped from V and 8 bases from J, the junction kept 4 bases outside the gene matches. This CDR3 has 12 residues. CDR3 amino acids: CASSRQGEGYTF. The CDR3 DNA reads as TGTGCCAGCAGCAGACAGGGGGAGGGCTACACCTTC.

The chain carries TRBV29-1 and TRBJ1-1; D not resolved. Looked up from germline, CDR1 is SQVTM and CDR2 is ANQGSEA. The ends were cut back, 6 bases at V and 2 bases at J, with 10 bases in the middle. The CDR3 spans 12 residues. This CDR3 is CSVMMSNTEAFF. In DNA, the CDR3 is TGCAGCGTGATGATGAGTAACACTGAAGCTTTCTTT.

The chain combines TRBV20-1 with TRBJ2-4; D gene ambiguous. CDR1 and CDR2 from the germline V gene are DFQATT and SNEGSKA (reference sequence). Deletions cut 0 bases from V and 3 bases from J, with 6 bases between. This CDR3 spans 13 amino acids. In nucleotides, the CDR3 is TGCAGTGCTAGAGAGGGAATCAAAAACATTCAGTACTTC. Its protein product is CSAREGIKNIQYF.

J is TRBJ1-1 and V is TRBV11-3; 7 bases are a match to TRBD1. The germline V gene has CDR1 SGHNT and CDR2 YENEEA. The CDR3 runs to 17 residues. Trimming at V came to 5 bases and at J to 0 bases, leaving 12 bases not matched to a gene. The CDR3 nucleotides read TGTGCCAGCAGCCGAAAACGCCTAGGACAGGTGAACACTGAAGCTTTCTTT. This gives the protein CASSRKRLGQVNTEAFF. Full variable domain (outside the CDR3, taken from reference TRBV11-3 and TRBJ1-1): EAGVVQSPRYKIIEKKQPVAFWCNPISGHNTLYWYLQNLGQGPELLIRYENEEAVDDSQLPKDRFSAERLKGVDSTLKIQPAELGDSAVYLCASSRKRLGQVNTEAFFGQGTRLTVV.

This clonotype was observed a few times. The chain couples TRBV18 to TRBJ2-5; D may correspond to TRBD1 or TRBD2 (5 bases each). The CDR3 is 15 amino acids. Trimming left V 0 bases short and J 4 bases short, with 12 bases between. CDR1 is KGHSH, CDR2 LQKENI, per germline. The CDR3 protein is CASSPPGASGETQYF. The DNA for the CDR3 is TGTGCCAGCTCACCACCCGGGGCTTCTGGAGAGACCCAGTACTTC.

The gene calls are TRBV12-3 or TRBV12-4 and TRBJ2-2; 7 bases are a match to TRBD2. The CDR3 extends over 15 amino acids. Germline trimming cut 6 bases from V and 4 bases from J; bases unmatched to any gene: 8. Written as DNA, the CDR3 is TGTGCCAGCAGCGGGCGGGAGTTAGGCACCGGGGAGCTGTTTTTT. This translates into CASSGRELGTGELFF.

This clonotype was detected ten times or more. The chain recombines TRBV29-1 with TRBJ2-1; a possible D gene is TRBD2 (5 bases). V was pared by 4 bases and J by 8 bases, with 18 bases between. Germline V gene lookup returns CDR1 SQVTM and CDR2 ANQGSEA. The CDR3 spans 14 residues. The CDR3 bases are TGCAGCGTTGGAAGCGGCTTCCCAACGGATGAGCAGTTCTTC. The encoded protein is CSVGSGFPTDEQFF.

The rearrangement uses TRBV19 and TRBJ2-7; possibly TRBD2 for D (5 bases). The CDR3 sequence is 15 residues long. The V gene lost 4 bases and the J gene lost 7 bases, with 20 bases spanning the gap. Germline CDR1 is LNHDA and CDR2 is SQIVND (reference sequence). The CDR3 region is CASSSQHGGLGEQYF. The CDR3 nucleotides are TGTGCCAGTAGTAGCCAGCATGGCGGGTTGGGAGAGCAGTACTTC.

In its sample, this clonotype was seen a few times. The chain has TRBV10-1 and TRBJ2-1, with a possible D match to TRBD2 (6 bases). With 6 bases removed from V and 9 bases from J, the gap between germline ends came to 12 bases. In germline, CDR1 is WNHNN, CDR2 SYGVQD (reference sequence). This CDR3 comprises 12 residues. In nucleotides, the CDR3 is TGCGCCAGCAGCGGGAACGGGGGTGAGCAGTTCTTC. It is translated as CASSGNGGEQFF.

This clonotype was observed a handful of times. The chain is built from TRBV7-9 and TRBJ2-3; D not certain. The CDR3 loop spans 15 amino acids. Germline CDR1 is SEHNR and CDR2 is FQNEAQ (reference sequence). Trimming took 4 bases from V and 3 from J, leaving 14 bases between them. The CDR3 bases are TGTGCCAGCAGCTCGCCGCGCCGGGTGACAGATACGCAGTATTTT. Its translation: CASSSPRRVTDTQYF.

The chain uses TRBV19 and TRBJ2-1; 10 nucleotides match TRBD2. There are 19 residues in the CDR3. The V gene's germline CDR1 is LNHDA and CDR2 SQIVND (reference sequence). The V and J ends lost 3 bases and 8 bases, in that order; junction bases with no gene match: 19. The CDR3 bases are TGTGCCAGTAGTATCGACCACTACCGGCTAGCGGGAGTACACGATGAGCAGTTCTTC. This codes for CASSIDHYRLAGVHDEQFF.

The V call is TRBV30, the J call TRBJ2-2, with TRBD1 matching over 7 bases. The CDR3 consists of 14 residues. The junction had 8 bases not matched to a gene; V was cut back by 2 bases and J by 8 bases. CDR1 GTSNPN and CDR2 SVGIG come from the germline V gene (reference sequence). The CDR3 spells CAWSPPDREGELFF. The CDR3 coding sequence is TGTGCCTGGAGTCCCCCTGACAGGGAAGGGGAGCTGTTTTTT.

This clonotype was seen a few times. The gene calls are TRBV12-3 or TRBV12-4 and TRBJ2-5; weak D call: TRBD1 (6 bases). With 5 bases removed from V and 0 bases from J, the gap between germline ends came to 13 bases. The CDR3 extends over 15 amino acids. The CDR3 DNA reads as TGTGCCAGCAGTCGACAGGTTTTGTACCAAGAGACCCAGTACTTC. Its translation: CASSRQVLYQETQYF.